This TCR beta chain was sequenced during a study of blood T cell repertoires in COVID-19. Looking at the study overall: The United States, Italy and Spain supplied acute and convalescent COVID-19 samples.

CDR3 length: 15 amino acids. Germline values: CDR1 MNHEY, CDR2 SMNVEV (reference sequence). The V gene end was trimmed by 3 bases and the J gene end by 5 bases; junction bases not matched to a gene: 6. Study processing details: Estimation of nucleated cell counts was performed using reference gene primer amplification. Using immunoSEQ multiplex PCR, the repertoire was profiled, and TCRdb retains in-frame clones only, with some absent. Clone size and V and J calls were adopted from that table, with D and trimming inferred from the DNA. This table holds 90,000 to 150,000 clones, over 75% found once. The genes are TRBV27 and TRBJ2-1; 8 bases align to TRBD1. Sequencing was performed on peripheral blood. This sequence originates from a man aged 70 or older with active or convalescent COVID-19. The CDR3 DNA follows: TGTGCCAGCAGTTTCCTGGGGGACAGGAACAATGAGCAGTTCTTC. It yields the protein CASSFLGDRNNEQFF.